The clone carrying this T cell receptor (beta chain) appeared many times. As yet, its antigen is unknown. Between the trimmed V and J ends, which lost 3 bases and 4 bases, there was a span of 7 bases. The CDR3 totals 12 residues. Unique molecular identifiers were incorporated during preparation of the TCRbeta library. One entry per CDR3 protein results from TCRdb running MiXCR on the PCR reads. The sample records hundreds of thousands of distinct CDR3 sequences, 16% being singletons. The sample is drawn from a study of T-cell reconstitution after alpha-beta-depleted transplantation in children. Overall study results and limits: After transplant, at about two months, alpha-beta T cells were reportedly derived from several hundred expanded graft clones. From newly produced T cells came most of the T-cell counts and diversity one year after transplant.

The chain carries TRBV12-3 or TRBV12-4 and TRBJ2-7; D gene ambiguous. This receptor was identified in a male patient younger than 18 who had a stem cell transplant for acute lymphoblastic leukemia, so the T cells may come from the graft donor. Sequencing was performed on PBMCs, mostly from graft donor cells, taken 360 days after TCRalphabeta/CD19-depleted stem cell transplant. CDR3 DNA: TGTGCCAGCAGTTTCGGCAATTACGAGCAGTACTTC. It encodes CASSFGNYEQYF.